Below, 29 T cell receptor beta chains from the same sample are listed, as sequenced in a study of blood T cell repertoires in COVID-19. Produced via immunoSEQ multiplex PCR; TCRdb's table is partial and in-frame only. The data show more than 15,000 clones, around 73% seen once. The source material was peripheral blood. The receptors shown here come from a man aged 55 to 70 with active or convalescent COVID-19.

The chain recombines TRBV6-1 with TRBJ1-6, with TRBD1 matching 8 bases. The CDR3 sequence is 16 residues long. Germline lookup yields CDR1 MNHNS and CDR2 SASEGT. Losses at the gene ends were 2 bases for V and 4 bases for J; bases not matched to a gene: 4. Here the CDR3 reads CASSEQGALYNSPLHF. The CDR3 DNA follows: TGTGCCAGCAGTGAACAGGGGGCCCTTTATAATTCACCCCTCCACTTT.

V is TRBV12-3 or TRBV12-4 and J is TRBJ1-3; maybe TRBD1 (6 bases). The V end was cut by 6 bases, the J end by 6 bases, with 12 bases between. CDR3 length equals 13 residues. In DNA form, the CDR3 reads TGTGCCAGCAGCCAGGACAGCGCAAACACCATATATTTT. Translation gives CASSQDSANTIYF.

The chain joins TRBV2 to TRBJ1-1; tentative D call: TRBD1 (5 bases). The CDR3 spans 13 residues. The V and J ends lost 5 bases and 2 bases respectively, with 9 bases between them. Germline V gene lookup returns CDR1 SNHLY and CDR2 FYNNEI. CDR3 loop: CASSLQANTEAFF. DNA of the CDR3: TGTGCCAGCAGTCTACAGGCTAACACTGAAGCTTTCTTT.

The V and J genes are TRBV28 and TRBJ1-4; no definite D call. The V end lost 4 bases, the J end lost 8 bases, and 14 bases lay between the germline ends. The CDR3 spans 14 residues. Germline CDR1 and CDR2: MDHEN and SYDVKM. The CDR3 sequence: CASSWYRGEEKLFF. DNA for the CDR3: TGTGCCAGCAGTTGGTACCGCGGGGAGGAAAAACTGTTTTTT.

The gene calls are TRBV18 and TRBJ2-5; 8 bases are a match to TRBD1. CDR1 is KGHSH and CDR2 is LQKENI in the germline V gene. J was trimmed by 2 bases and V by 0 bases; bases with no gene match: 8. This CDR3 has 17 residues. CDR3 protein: CASSPPGQGRGQETQYF. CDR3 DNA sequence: TGTGCCAGCTCACCACCCGGACAGGGCAGGGGGCAAGAGACCCAGTACTTC.

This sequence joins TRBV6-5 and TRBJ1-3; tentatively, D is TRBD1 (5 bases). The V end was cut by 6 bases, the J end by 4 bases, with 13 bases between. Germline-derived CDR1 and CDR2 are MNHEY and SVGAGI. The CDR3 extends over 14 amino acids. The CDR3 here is CASRGRGKGNTIYF. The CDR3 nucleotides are TGTGCCAGCAGGGGACGGGGGAAGGGAAACACCATATATTTT.

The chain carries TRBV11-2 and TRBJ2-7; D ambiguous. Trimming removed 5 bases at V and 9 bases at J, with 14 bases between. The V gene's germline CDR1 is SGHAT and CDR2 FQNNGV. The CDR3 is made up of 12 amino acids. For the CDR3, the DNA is TGTGCCAGCAGCCCCCCAAGCCGCCCGCAGTACTTC. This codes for CASSPPSRPQYF.

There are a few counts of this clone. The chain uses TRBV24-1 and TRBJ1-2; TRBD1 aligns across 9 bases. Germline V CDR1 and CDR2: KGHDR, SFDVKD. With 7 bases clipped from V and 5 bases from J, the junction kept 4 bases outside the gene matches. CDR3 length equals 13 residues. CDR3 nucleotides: TGTGCCACCAGCCTCGGGACAGGGTATGGCTACACCTTC. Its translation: CATSLGTGYGYTF.

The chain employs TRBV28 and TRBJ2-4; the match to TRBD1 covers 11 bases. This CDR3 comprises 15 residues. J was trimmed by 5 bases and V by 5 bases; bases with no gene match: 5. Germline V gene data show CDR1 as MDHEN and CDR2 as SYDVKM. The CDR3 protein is CASSPGTGGQNIQYF. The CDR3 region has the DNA TGTGCCAGCAGTCCTGGGACAGGGGGGCAAAACATTCAGTACTTC.

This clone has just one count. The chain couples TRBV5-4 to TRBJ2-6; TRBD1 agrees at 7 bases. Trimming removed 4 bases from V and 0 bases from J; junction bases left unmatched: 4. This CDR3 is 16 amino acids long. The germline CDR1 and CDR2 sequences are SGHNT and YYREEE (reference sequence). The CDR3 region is CASSRGQSSGANVLTF. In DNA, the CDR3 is TGTGCCAGCAGCCGGGGACAGAGCTCTGGGGCCAACGTCCTGACTTTC.

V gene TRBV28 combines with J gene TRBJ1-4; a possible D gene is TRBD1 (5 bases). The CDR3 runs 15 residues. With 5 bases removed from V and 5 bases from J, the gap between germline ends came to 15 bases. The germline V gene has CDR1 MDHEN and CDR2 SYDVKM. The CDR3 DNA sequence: TGTGCCAGCAGTCTAGGGGTTAACGCGAATGAAAAACTGTTTTTT. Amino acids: CASSLGVNANEKLFF.

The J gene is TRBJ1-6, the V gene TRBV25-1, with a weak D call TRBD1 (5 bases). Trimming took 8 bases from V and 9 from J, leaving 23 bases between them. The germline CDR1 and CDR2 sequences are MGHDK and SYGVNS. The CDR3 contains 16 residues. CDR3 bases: TGTGCCAGCTCCGCCCAGGGTATGGTTACGGCTTCACCCCTCCACTTT. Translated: CASSAQGMVTASPLHF.

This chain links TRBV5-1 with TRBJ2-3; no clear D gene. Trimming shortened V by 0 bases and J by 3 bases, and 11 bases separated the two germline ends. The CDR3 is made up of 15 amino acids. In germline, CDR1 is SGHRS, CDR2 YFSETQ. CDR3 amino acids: CASSLVPGTTDTQYF. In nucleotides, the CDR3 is TGCGCCAGCAGCTTGGTTCCGGGTACGACAGATACGCAGTATTTT.

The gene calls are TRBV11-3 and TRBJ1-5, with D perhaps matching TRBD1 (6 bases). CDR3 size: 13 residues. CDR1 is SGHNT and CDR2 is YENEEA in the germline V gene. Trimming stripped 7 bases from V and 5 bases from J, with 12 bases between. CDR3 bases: TGTGCCAGCATGAGCAGGGGTCATCAGCCCCAGCATTTT. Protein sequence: CASMSRGHQPQHF.

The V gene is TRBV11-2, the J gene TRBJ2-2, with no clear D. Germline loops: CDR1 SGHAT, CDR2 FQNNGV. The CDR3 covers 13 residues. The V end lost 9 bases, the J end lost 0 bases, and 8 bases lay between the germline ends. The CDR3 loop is CASRLANTGELFF. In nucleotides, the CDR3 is TGTGCCAGTAGACTCGCGAACACCGGGGAGCTGTTTTTT.

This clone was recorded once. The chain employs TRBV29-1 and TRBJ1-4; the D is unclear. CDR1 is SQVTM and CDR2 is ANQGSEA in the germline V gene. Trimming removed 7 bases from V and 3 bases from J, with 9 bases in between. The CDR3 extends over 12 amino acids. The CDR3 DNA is TGCAGCGCGCGGGAACCTAATGAAAAACTGTTTTTT. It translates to CSAREPNEKLFF.

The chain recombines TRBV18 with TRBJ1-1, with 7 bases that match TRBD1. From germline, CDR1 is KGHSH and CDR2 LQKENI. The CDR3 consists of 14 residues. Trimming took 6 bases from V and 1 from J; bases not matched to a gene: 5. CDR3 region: CASSSQGTNTEAFF. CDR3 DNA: TGTGCCAGCTCCTCACAGGGGACGAACACTGAAGCTTTCTTT.

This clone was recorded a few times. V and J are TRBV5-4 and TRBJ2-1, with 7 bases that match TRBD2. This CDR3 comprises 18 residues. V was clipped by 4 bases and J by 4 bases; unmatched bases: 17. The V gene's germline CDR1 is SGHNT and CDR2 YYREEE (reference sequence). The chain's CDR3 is CASSLGGGGGGNYNEQFF. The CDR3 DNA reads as TGTGCCAGCAGCCTTGGGGGGGGTGGTGGCGGTAATTACAATGAGCAGTTCTTC.

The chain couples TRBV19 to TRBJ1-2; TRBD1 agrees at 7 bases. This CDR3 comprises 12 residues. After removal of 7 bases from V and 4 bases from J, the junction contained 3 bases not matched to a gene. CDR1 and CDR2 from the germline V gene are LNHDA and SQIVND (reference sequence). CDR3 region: CASIGTAYGYTF. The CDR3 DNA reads TGTGCCAGTATCGGGACAGCCTATGGCTACACCTTC.

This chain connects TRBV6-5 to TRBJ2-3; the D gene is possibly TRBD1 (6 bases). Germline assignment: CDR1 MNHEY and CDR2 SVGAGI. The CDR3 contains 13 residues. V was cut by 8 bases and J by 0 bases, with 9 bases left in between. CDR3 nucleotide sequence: TGTGCCAGCCGAGGACAGAGCACAGATACGCAGTATTTT. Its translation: CASRGQSTDTQYF.

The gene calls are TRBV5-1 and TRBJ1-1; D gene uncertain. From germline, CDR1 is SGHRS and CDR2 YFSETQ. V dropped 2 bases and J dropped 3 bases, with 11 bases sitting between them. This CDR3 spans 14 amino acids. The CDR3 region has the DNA TGCGCCAGCAGCTTCTCGGGAGGACACACTGAAGCTTTCTTT. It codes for CASSFSGGHTEAFF.

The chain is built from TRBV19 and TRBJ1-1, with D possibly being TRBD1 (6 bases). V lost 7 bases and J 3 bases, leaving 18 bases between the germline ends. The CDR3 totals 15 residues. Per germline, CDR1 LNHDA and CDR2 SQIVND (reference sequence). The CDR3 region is CASKTGFGDDTEAFF. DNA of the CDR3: TGTGCCAGTAAAACAGGGTTCGGAGACGACACTGAAGCTTTCTTT.

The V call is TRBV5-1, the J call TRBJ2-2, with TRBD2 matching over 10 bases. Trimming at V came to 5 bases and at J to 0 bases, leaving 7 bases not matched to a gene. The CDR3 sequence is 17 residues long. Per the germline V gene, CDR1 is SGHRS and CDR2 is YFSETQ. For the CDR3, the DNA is TGCGCCAGCAGAGGGGAGCGGGGGGGCTCGAACACCGGGGAGCTGTTTTTT. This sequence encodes CASRGERGGSNTGELFF.

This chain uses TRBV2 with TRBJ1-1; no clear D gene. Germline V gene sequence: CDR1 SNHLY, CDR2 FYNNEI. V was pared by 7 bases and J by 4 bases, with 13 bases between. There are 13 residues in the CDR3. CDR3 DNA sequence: TGTGCCAGCATGGGAGAGCGGAGCACTGAAGCTTTCTTT. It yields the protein CASMGERSTEAFF.

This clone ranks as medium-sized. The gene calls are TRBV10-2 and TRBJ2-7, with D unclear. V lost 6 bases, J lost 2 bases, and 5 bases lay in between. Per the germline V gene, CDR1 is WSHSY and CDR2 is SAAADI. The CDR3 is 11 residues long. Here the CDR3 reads CASRNTYEQYF. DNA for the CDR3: TGCGCCAGCAGAAACACCTACGAGCAGTACTTC.

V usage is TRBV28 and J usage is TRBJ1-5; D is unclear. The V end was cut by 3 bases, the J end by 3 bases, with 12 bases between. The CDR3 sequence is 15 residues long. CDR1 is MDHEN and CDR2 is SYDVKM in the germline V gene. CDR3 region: CASSFEGRHNQPQHF. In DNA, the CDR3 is TGTGCCAGCAGTTTTGAGGGCAGGCACAATCAGCCCCAGCATTTT.

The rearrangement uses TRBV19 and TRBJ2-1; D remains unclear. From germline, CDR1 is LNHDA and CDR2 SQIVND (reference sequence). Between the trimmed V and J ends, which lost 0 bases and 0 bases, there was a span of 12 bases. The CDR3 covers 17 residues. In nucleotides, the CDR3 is TGTGCCAGTAGTATAGAATCCGGCGGTGCCTCCTACAATGAGCAGTTCTTC. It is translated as CASSIESGGASYNEQFF.

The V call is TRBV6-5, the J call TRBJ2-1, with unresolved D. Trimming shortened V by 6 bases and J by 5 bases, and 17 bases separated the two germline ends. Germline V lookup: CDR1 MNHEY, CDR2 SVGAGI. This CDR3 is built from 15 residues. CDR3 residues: CASRDYNLRDNEQFF. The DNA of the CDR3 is TGTGCCAGCAGGGATTACAATCTCCGGGACAATGAGCAGTTCTTC.

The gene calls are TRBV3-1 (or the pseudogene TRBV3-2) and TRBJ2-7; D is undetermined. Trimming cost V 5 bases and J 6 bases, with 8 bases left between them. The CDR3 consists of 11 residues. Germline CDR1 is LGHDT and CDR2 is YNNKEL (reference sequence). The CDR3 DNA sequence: TGTGCCAGCAGCGCGCTATCCGAGCAGTACTTC. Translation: CASSALSEQYF.